These 13 T cell receptor beta chains were sequenced from one sample in a study of blood T cell repertoires in COVID-19. TCRdb's copy holds only in-frame clones and misses some; the assay was immunoSEQ multiplex PCR. The data contain fewer than 250,000 clones, 84% of them singletons. The sample comprised peripheral blood. These receptor sequences come from a middle-aged man with acute or convalescent COVID-19.

This sequence joins TRBV5-1 and TRBJ1-1, with a weak D call TRBD1 (6 bases). This CDR3 is 13 amino acids long. Germline V CDR1 and CDR2: SGHRS, YFSETQ. Trimming removed 4 bases from V and 6 bases from J, with 13 bases in between. This CDR3 is CASSLQGSPEAFF. In DNA form, the CDR3 reads TGCGCCAGCAGCCTACAGGGTTCCCCTGAAGCTTTCTTT.

CDR3 DNA sequence: TGTGCCAGCAGCCAACGAACTGGGAGCTCCTACAATGAGCAGTTCTTC. It is translated as CASSQRTGSSYNEQFF. The rearrangement links TRBV4-2 to TRBJ2-1; weak D call: TRBD2 (5 bases). Per germline, CDR1 LGHNA and CDR2 YNFKEQ. The CDR3 length is 16 residues. The germline V and J ends were trimmed by 2 bases and 0 bases, with 11 bases remaining between them.

The chain links TRBV14 to TRBJ2-2, with unresolved D. V was trimmed by 5 bases and J by 3 bases, leaving 7 bases between them. Germline CDR1 SGHDN, CDR2 FVKESK. This CDR3 contains 13 residues. CDR3 coding DNA: TGTGCCAGCAGCTTTACGGACACCGGGGAGCTGTTTTTT. Amino acids: CASSFTDTGELFF.

The chain joins TRBV19 to TRBJ2-5, with TRBD1 matching over 10 bases. Losses at the gene ends were 5 bases for V and 4 bases for J; bases not matched to a gene: 7. Germline V gives CDR1 LNHDA, CDR2 SQIVND (reference sequence). The CDR3 loop spans 15 amino acids. This chain's CDR3 is CASSPDRGVLETQYF. The CDR3 DNA follows: TGTGCCAGTAGTCCGGACAGGGGGGTTCTAGAGACCCAGTACTTC. Filled out from reference TRBV19 and TRBJ2-5, the complete variable domain reads DGGITQSPKYLFRKEGQNVTLSCEQNLNHDAMYWYRQDPGQGLRLIYYSQIVNDFQKGDIAEGYSVSREKKESFPLTVTSAQKNPTAFYLCASSPDRGVLETQYFGPGTRLLVL.

The sample holds a few counts of this clone. V and J are TRBV3-1 (or the pseudogene TRBV3-2) and TRBJ2-5; D unclear. The CDR3 is made up of 14 amino acids. V lost 0 bases to trimming and J lost 1 base, with 6 bases between them. Germline V gene sequence: CDR1 LGHDT, CDR2 YNNKEL (reference sequence). The CDR3 region is CASSQDYSQETQYF. DNA for the CDR3: TGTGCCAGCAGCCAAGACTACAGCCAAGAGACCCAGTACTTC.

This clone was detected a few times. The rearrangement joins TRBV4-1 to TRBJ2-7; 7 positions match TRBD1. The CDR3 is 15 residues long. Germline V CDR1 and CDR2: MGHRA, YSYEKL. The J segment lost 7 bases and the V segment lost 5 bases, leaving 14 bases of the junction unmatched. Here the CDR3 reads CASSDLYKGAGEQYF. The CDR3 bases are TGCGCCAGCAGCGACTTATACAAGGGGGCGGGTGAGCAGTACTTC.

V is TRBV7-3 and J is TRBJ2-5, with 7 positions matching TRBD1. The CDR3 sequence is 18 residues long. Germline loops: CDR1 SGHTA, CDR2 FQGTGA. V was clipped by 3 bases and J by 2 bases; unmatched bases: 15. The chain's CDR3 is CASSLLGNRGFPQETQYF. The DNA for the CDR3 is TGTGCCAGCAGCTTGTTAGGGAACAGGGGTTTCCCACAAGAGACCCAGTACTTC.

This sequence joins TRBV20-1 and TRBJ1-2, with a tentative D call TRBD1 (6 bases). Looked up from germline, CDR1 is DFQATT and CDR2 is SNEGSKA (reference sequence). The V end was cut by 8 bases, the J end by 3 bases, with 10 bases between. The CDR3 runs to 11 residues. The CDR3 sequence is CSPSGDYGYTF. CDR3 DNA sequence: TGCAGTCCCTCAGGGGACTATGGCTACACCTTC.

This clone was counted once. The gene calls are TRBV3-1 (or the pseudogene TRBV3-2) and TRBJ2-7, with D maybe TRBD1 (5 bases). CDR1 and CDR2 (germline): LGHDT, YNNKEL (reference sequence). The CDR3 contains 15 residues. Trimming took off 1 base at V and 3 bases at J, with 13 bases between the two ends. CDR3 DNA: TGTGCCAGCAGCCAAGGTGAAGGGGCTGTCTACGAGCAGTACTTC. Amino acids: CASSQGEGAVYEQYF.

CDR3 residues: CASSEWGSGSAYNEQFF. Here the CDR3 DNA reads TGTGCCAGCAGTGAATGGGGTAGCGGGAGCGCCTACAATGAGCAGTTCTTC. The V call is TRBV25-1, the J call TRBJ2-1, with 9 bases aligning to TRBD2. Germline values: CDR1 MGHDK, CDR2 SYGVNS. V trimming: 1 base; J trimming: 2 bases; junction bases outside the gene matches: 6. The CDR3 is 17 residues long. Variable domain in full (rest from reference TRBV25-1 and TRBJ2-1): EADIYQTPRYLVIGTGKKITLECSQTMGHDKMYWYQQDPGMELHLIHYSYGVNSTEKGDLSSESTVSRIRTEHFPLTLESARPSHTSQYLCASSEWGSGSAYNEQFFGPGTRLTVL.

This chain uses TRBV3-1 (or the pseudogene TRBV3-2) with TRBJ1-6; D gene uncertain. This CDR3 is 14 amino acids long. V was cut by 6 bases and J by 7 bases, with 13 bases left in between. CDR1 is LGHDT and CDR2 is YNNKEL in the germline V gene (reference sequence). The CDR3 nucleotides read TGTGCCAGCAGTACTGGTTTCCACAATTCACCCCTCCACTTT. Translation gives CASSTGFHNSPLHF.

The chain is built from TRBV19 and TRBJ1-1, with D unresolved. From germline, CDR1 is LNHDA and CDR2 SQIVND (reference sequence). Trimming left V 1 base short and J 0 bases short, with 6 bases between. This CDR3 is built from 14 residues. Here the CDR3 reads CASSIASMNTEAFF. As DNA, the CDR3 is TGTGCCAGTAGTATAGCCAGTATGAACACTGAAGCTTTCTTT. The full variable domain, with the rest looked up from reference TRBV19 and TRBJ1-1, is DGGITQSPKYLFRKEGQNVTLSCEQNLNHDAMYWYRQDPGQGLRLIYYSQIVNDFQKGDIAEGYSVSREKKESFPLTVTSAQKNPTAFYLCASSIASMNTEAFFGQGTRLTVV.

The CDR3 DNA follows: TGTGCCAGCAGTGAAACAGGGGGTAACTATGGCTACACCTTC. Translated: CASSETGGNYGYTF. The chain combines TRBV2 with TRBJ1-2, with 8 bases aligning to TRBD1. V was clipped by 2 bases and J by 1 base; unmatched bases: 0. The CDR3 extends over 14 amino acids. CDR1 SNHLY and CDR2 FYNNEI come from the germline V gene.